This TCR beta chain appears in the sequencing data of a study of T cell changes during pregnancy in multiple sclerosis. The CDR3 is 15 residues long. V lost 3 bases, J lost 6 bases, and 9 bases stayed unmatched. Germline V CDR1 and CDR2: LNHDA, SQIVND (reference sequence). The repertoire was sequenced with immunoSEQ multiplex PCR; TCRdb's copy has only in-frame clones and lacks some. Of about 38,000 clones in the sample, 92% are singletons; the top ten hold about 6.1%. This clone was detected only once. V gene TRBV19 combines with J gene TRBJ2-7, with TRBD1 matching over 9 bases. This receptor was obtained from a female donor with multiple sclerosis, enrolled in a pregnancy study. Sequenced material: CD8+ T cells from peripheral blood mononuclear cells, taken in the third trimester of pregnancy. DNA for the CDR3: TGTGCCAGTAGTATTACAGGGGGCGCACCGGGCGAGCAGTACTTC. Protein: CASSITGGAPGEQYF.